Presented here are 3 T cell receptor beta chains from one specimen sequenced in a study of blood T cell repertoires in COVID-19. The data were produced by immunoSEQ multiplex PCR, yet TCRdb's version contains in-frame clones alone and is incomplete. The profile shows 15,000 to 20,000 clones, 75% to 90% of them singletons. Sequencing used peripheral blood. These receptors came from a man older than 75 with acute or convalescent COVID-19.

The chain is built from TRBV3-1 (or the pseudogene TRBV3-2) and TRBJ1-6; D remains ambiguous. This CDR3 region has 15 residues. Germline V lookup: CDR1 LGHDT, CDR2 YNNKEL (reference sequence). With 4 bases removed from V and 0 bases from J, the gap between germline ends came to 7 bases. In DNA form, the CDR3 reads TGTGCCAGCAGCCTCAGTGGCTCCTATAATTCACCCCTCCACTTT. It specifies CASSLSGSYNSPLHF.

The chain uses TRBV6-6 and TRBJ1-5; no firm D call. Trimming stripped 5 bases from V and 7 bases from J, with 9 bases between. Germline V lookup: CDR1 MNHNY, CDR2 SVGAGI (reference sequence). The CDR3 loop spans 12 amino acids. DNA for the CDR3: TGTGCCAGCAGTGGAGGGCCCCAGCCCCAGCATTTT. It encodes CASSGGPQPQHF.

The gene calls are TRBV2 and TRBJ2-7; TRBD1 matches at 9 bases. CDR1 is SNHLY, CDR2 FYNNEI, per germline. V lost 6 bases and J lost 2; bases outside the gene matches: 5. The CDR3 loop spans 14 amino acids. Here the CDR3 reads CASRSRDRAYEQYF. For the CDR3, the DNA is TGTGCCAGCAGATCAAGGGACAGGGCCTACGAGCAGTACTTC.